This T cell receptor (beta chain) was profiled in a study of shared clonotypes between healthy human individuals. The wider study: CD4 naive cells filled three plates per donor, CD4 memory three, CD8 naive two and CD8 memory one.

The study, taken as a whole, reports: Generation probabilities were higher for clonotypes shared across all four sorted-subset donors than for unshared ones.

Notes on this clone: Its cognate antigen is unknown.

Trimming removed 3 bases at V and 5 bases at J, with 16 bases between. The CDR3 runs to 15 residues. Germline V gene data show CDR1 as MNHEY and CDR2 as SMNVEV (reference sequence). This table comes from immunoSEQ multiplex PCR, and its TCRdb copy is limited to in-frame clones, with some not included. The sample records some 1,400,000 clones, 95% to 97% being singletons. Sequenced: naive CD4+ T cells sorted from blood. Subset meaning: CD45RA+ positively selected. The gene calls are TRBV27 and TRBJ2-5; D might be TRBD2 (7 bases). The receptor was derived from a man aged 25-45 years in good health. CDR3 amino acids: CASSLGGGLGETQYF. DNA for the CDR3: TGTGCCAGCAGTTTGGGAGGGGGTCTCGGGGAGACCCAGTACTTC.